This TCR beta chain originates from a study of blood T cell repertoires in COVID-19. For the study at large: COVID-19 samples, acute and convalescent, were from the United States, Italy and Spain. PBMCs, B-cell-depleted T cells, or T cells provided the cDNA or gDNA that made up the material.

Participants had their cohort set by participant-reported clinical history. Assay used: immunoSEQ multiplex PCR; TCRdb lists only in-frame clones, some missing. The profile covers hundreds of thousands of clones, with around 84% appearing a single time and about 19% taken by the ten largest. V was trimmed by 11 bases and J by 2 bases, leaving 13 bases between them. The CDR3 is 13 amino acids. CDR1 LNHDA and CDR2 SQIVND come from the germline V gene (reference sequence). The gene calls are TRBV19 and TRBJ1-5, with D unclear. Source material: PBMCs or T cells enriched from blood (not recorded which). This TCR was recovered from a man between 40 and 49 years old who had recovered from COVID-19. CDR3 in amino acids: CAAGDSGNQPQHF. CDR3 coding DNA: TGTGCCGCGGGAGACTCGGGCAATCAGCCCCAGCATTTT.